The T cell receptor (beta chain) described here comes from a study of T cells in Graves' hyperthyroidism and ophthalmopathy. There are a few counts of this clonotype. Using RNA transcripts as the source, TCR beta CDR3 regions were amplified. HTBI primers were used for first-round RT-PCR of the TCR CDR3. TCRdb re-called the multiplex PCR reads through MiXCR, storing one row per CDR3 protein. The sample has 600,000 to 650,000 distinct CDR3 sequences, roughly 20% seen once. Germline lookup yields CDR1 SGHAT and CDR2 FQNNGV. The CDR3 covers 16 residues. Trimming removed 5 bases from V and 8 bases from J, with 22 bases in between.

This clonotype was sampled from a young man with Graves' ophthalmopathy. The V and J genes are TRBV11-2 and TRBJ2-1; D is unresolved. Source material: blood. CDR3 protein: CASSLDTPVFGHEQFF. The CDR3 DNA reads as TGTGCCAGCAGCCTCGATACGCCCGTATTTGGACATGAGCAGTTCTTC. The full variable domain, rest sourced from reference TRBV11-2 and TRBJ2-1, is EAGVAQSPRYKIIEKRQSVAFWCNPISGHATLYWYQQILGQGPKLLIQFQNNGVVDDSQLPKDRFSAERLKGVDSTLKIQPAKLEDSAVYLCASSLDTPVFGHEQFFGPGTRLTVL.